These 9 T cell receptor beta chains came from one sample sequenced in a study of blood T cell repertoires in COVID-19 (dated by TCRdb to 2018 to 2020). Library generation was performed with the immunoSEQ multiplex PCR assay. Held by TCRdb, this immuneACCESS table contains in-frame sequences only and omits some clones. Under half of the omission traces to an unresolved V gene where checked; the cause of the rest is unknown. The sample contains about 420,000 clones, 85% to 90% of them found a single time. The ten largest clones take up 0.65% to 1% of the sample. Material: peripheral blood. These receptors originate from a man between 18 and 35 years old with COVID-19, enrolled during active disease.

This clone was detected only once. Other DNA sequences in this sample translate to the same CDR3. The chain combines TRBV11-3 with TRBJ2-5; no reliable D call. V gave up 1 base and J gave up 2 bases, with 5 bases separating them. The length of the CDR3 is 13 residues. CDR1 and CDR2 (germline): SGHNT, YENEEA. The CDR3 here is CASSLGQQETQYF. CDR3 DNA sequence: TGTGCCAGCAGCTTAGGTCAGCAAGAGACCCAGTACTTC.

This clone appeared once. The identical CDR3 is also encoded by other nucleotide sequences in the sample. This chain connects TRBV5-4 to TRBJ2-7; no clear D gene. Trimming removed 0 bases at V and 2 bases at J, with 3 bases between. Germline V gene sequence: CDR1 SGHNT, CDR2 YYREEE (reference sequence). The CDR3 runs to 12 residues. The DNA of the CDR3 is TGTGCCAGCAGCTTGGACACCTACGAGCAGTACTTC. Translation gives CASSLDTYEQYF. Full variable domain (missing parts from reference TRBV5-4 and TRBJ2-7): ETGVTQSPTHLIKTRGQQVTLRCSSQSGHNTVSWYQQALGQGPQFIFQYYREEENGRGNFPPRFSGLQFPNYSSELNVNALELDDSALYLCASSLDTYEQYFGPGTRLTVT.

This clone was observed once. The V gene is TRBV14, the J gene TRBJ2-3; tentative D call: TRBD2 (5 bases). Trimming took off 0 bases at V and 0 bases at J, with 13 bases between the two ends. The V gene's germline CDR1 is SGHDN and CDR2 FVKESK. CDR3 length: 17 amino acids. CDR3 amino acids: CASSQDWADSSTDTQYF. The CDR3 bases are TGTGCCAGCAGCCAAGATTGGGCGGACTCTAGCACAGATACGCAGTATTTT.

The V and J genes are TRBV12-3 or TRBV12-4 and TRBJ2-7, with a tentative D call TRBD1 (5 bases). CDR3 length: 13 amino acids. V lost 2 bases, J lost 6 bases, and 11 bases lay in between. The CDR3 loop is CASSLSQGGEQYF. The DNA of the CDR3 is TGTGCCAGCAGTTTAAGTCAGGGTGGCGAGCAGTACTTC.

The gene calls are TRBV5-1 and TRBJ1-5; perhaps TRBD1 as D (6 bases). From germline, CDR1 is SGHRS and CDR2 YFSETQ. The V end was cut by 3 bases, the J end by 4 bases, with 11 bases between. The CDR3 spans 14 residues. CDR3 DNA sequence: TGCGCCAGCAGCTCAGGACAGCCGAATCAGCCCCAGCATTTT. This translates into CASSSGQPNQPQHF.

The chain links TRBV2 to TRBJ1-6; a possible D gene is TRBD1 (6 bases). V lost 7 bases and J 0 bases, leaving 19 bases between the germline ends. The germline CDR1 and CDR2 sequences are SNHLY and FYNNEI. The CDR3 is 18 residues long. The CDR3 nucleotides read TGTGCCAGCACCATCCTAGGGGGGGCAAGCTCCTATAATTCACCCCTCCACTTT. This codes for CASTILGGASSYNSPLHF.

The V and J genes are TRBV5-1 and TRBJ2-1, with 10 bases aligning to TRBD2. CDR3 size: 16 residues. CDR1 and CDR2 (germline): SGHRS, YFSETQ. J lost 3 bases, V lost 4 bases, and 7 bases had no gene match. The chain's CDR3 is CASSPQGLANYNEQFF. In nucleotides, the CDR3 is TGCGCCAGCAGCCCCCAGGGACTAGCGAACTACAATGAGCAGTTCTTC.

Points on this clone: Other nucleotide sequences from this sample produce the same CDR3. The chain joins TRBV19 to TRBJ2-2; 10 bases fit TRBD2. The CDR3 contains 14 residues. The germline gives CDR1 LNHDA, CDR2 SQIVND (reference sequence). V lost 9 bases to trimming and J lost 5 bases; unmatched junction nucleotides: 6. The CDR3 loop reads CASRLAGETGELFF. The CDR3 DNA sequence: TGTGCCAGCCGGCTAGCGGGAGAAACCGGGGAGCTGTTTTTT. The full variable domain, in which reference TRBV19 and TRBJ2-2 provide the parts outside the CDR3, is DGGITQSPKYLFRKEGQNVTLSCEQNLNHDAMYWYRQDPGQGLRLIYYSQIVNDFQKGDIAEGYSVSREKKESFPLTVTSAQKNPTAFYLCASRLAGETGELFFGEGSRLTVL.

V gene TRBV19 combines with J gene TRBJ1-6; 7 bases line up with TRBD1. Germline CDR1 LNHDA, CDR2 SQIVND (reference sequence). There are 14 residues in the CDR3. V shed 6 bases, J shed 7 bases, and the junction held 6 bases outside the gene matches. The CDR3 DNA reads TGTGCCAGTAGACCGAGGACAGGAAATTCACCCCTCCACTTT. It yields the protein CASRPRTGNSPLHF.